This T cell receptor beta chain was identified during a study of cytomegalovirus exposure and HLA in healthy donors. There are 14 residues in the CDR3. Germline V CDR1 and CDR2: SNHLY, FYNNEI. Trimming cost V 7 bases and J 3 bases, with 16 bases left between them. This clone showed up just a few times. As yet, its antigen is unknown. Study outcomes and limitations: HLA allele associations emerged for around 16,000 TCR beta sequences in a later analysis, at 0.05 false discovery rate. Later analysis identified a missense DCLRE1C variant that was linked to TCR beta V- and J-gene trimming. The study put 150 to 200 TCR beta chains on its list as cytomegalovirus-associated. The CMV antigen specificity of a few CMV-associated chains was confirmed through in vitro analysis.

Researchers ran the PCR with 60 Vbeta and 13 Jbeta primers. The protocol was immunoSEQ multiplex PCR, while the TCRdb copy is restricted to in-frame clones and leaves out a portion. This sample has 100,000 to 150,000 clones, with around two thirds found just once. The rearrangement joins TRBV2 to TRBJ2-7; TRBD1 might be the D (5 bases). The sample comprised PBMCs. The TCR sequence derives from a man aged 55-75 years in good health and CMV-seropositive. In DNA form, the CDR3 reads TGTGCCAGCAATAGTGCAGGGCCGTACTACGAGCAGTACTTC. Translated: CASNSAGPYYEQYF. Full variable domain (remainder filled in from reference TRBV2 and TRBJ2-7): EPEVTQTPSHQVTQMGQEVILRCVPISNHLYFYWYRQILGQKVEFLVSFYNNEISEKSEIFDDQFSVERPDGSNFTLKIRSTKLEDSAMYFCASNSAGPYYEQYFGPGTRLTVT.